A selection of T cell receptor beta chains follows, all from one sample in a study of blood T cell repertoires in COVID-19. Sequencing used immunoSEQ multiplex PCR; TCRdb keeps in-frame clones, though not all of them. Here the sample spans about 64,000 clones, 70% to 90% being singletons. The sample comprised peripheral blood. These receptors were obtained from a man in his 70s with acute or convalescent COVID-19. Both conserved end residues are trimmed from each CDR3. Each record gives: clone size, J gene, V gene, CDR3 protein. A row's size may be missing; if present it is once, few, many or a size class.

>once|TRBJ2-2|TRBV5-1
ASTLAQGAYTGELF
>NA|TRBJ1-1|TRBV7-3
ASSLKKSRLYTEAF
>NA|TRBJ2-1|TRBV9
ASSVGTSGGNEQF
>NA|TRBJ2-6|TRBV5-5
ASSFLSSGANVLT
>NA|TRBJ1-1|TRBV27
ASSLLEAF
>NA|TRBJ1-2|TRBV3-1/TRBV3-2
ASSPLTANYGYT
>NA|TRBJ1-5|TRBV6-1
ASSEYSSRLGYTGNQPQH
>NA|TRBJ1-2|TRBV12-3/TRBV12-4
ASSSQGNYGYT
>NA|TRBJ2-5|TRBV4-1
ASSQVPGGLETQY
>NA|TRBJ1-1|TRBV18
ASSNKGGTEAF
>few|TRBJ1-2|TRBV7-9
ASSPRASTNYGYT
>NA|TRBJ2-3|TRBV6-5
ASPNLGGGTDTQY
>NA|TRBJ2-5|TRBV12-3/TRBV12-4
ASKDRYQETQY
>NA|TRBJ1-3|TRBV5-8
ASVRRNSGNTIY
>few|TRBJ2-3|TRBV4-3
ASSQDRTGGTFADTQY
>medium-sized|TRBJ1-2|TRBV18
ASSRTASFYGYT
>NA|TRBJ2-3|TRBV18
ASSASGTSTDTQY
>NA|TRBJ1-4|TRBV7-8
ASSFSGEKLF
>NA|TRBJ2-1|TRBV18
ASSILNSGGNLVEQF
>NA|TRBJ2-5|TRBV18
ASSLTGAETQY
>NA|TRBJ2-2|TRBV24-1
ATSDSRGVTGELF
>NA|TRBJ1-2|TRBV7-5
VRSLGQGACYGYT
>NA|TRBJ1-4|TRBV2
ASRDRGATNEKLF
>NA|TRBJ1-1|TRBV12-3/TRBV12-4
ASLVQGSFEAF
>NA|TRBJ1-5|TRBV27
ASSLGHGDQPQH
>NA|TRBJ1-1|TRBV29-1
SWGQGNTEAF
>NA|TRBJ2-3|TRBV27
ASSGLAGGRSTDTQY
>few|TRBJ2-1|TRBV2
ASSVLNEQF
>NA|TRBJ1-5|TRBV7-8
ASSLAGRTDNQPQH
>NA|TRBJ2-7|TRBV11-1
ASSLGGVPVEQY
>NA|TRBJ1-1|TRBV19
ASSLGGSITEAF
>NA|TRBJ1-6|TRBV2
ASSDLGSSPLH
>NA|TRBJ2-2|TRBV19
ASSIASGGASAGELF
>once|TRBJ1-6|TRBV6-1
ASSDHNNSPLH
>NA|TRBJ2-3|TRBV7-3
ASSLGQPPDTQY
>NA|TRBJ2-1|TRBV6-6
ASSPEAWPGTGKNEQF
>few|TRBJ2-7|TRBV4-1
ASSQVTGFYEQY
>few|TRBJ2-7|TRBV4-1
ASSHSTGGAYEQY
>NA|TRBJ2-2|TRBV4-3
ASSQDRGRELF